The present entry profiles one T cell receptor (beta chain) with its context. The antigen is unknown. Compared with germline, one end of the junction differs, possibly owing to a read error. The sample is drawn from a study of regulatory T cells in long-lasting Graves disease. Points from the study as a whole: Persistent Graves' cases showed lower TCR diversity than newly diagnosed cases. Repertoires from persistent disease leaned toward TRBV28, TRBJ1-2 and TRBJ2-5. Newly diagnosed patients shared around 910 public clonotypes; persistent patients shared a few thousand.

Arm-PCR with iRepertoire HTBI primers amplified the CDR3 regions for these TCR beta libraries. TCRdb recomputed calls from the multiplex PCR reads with MiXCR, one row per CDR3 protein. The sample holds roughly 700,000 distinct CDR3 sequences; about 30% are singletons and the top ten take about 42%. Looked up from germline, CDR1 is SGHDN and CDR2 is FVKESK. This CDR3 has 18 amino acids. Time point given: persistent/refractory GD, antithyroid drugs over 5 years with positive TRAb. PBMCs were the source of the RNA used for TCR sequencing. In Xi'an, China, an endocrinology department was the source of patients.

The chain employs TRBV14 and TRBJ1-2; 9 bases fit TRBD1. The material sequenced was peripheral blood mononuclear cells (PBMCs), taken when the disease was refractory, from a patient treated with antithyroid drugs. This receptor was obtained from a female donor with Graves disease. The CDR3 DNA follows: TGTGCCAGCAGCCAAGCCGGGACAGGGCCTGGGGCTAACTATGGCCACACCTTC. Translating gives CASSQAGTGPGANYGHTF.